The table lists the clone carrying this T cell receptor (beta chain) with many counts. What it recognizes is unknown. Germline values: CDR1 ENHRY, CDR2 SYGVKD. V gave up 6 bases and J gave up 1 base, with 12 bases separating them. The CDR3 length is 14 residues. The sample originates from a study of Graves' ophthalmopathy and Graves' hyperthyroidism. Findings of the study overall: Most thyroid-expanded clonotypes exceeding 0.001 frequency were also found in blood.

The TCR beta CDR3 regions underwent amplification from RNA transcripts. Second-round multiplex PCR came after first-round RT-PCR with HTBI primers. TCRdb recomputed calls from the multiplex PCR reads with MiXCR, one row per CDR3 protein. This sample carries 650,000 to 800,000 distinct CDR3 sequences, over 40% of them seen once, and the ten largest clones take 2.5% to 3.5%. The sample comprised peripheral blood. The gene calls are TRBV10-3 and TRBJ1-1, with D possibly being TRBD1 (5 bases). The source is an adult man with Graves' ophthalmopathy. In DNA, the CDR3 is TGTGCCATCAGATCGACGACAGAGAACACTGAAGCTTTCTTT. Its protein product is CAIRSTTENTEAFF.